This TCR beta chain stems from a study of cytomegalovirus exposure and HLA in healthy donors. Study-level background: Within the Caucasian-associated ancestry cluster were under 85% of the 398 genotyped donors. Whole-study results and caveats: Using a false discovery rate of 0.05, a later analysis showed that approximately 17,000 TCR beta sequences were associated with HLA alleles.

Primers included in the PCR were 60 Vbeta and 13 Jbeta primers. Assay: immunoSEQ multiplex PCR; the TCRdb copy retains only in-frame clones and omits some. The repertoire has about 150,000 clones, roughly 87% of them found once; the top ten carry about 5%. Comment on this clone: What it recognizes is unknown.

Germline V gives CDR1 SEHNR, CDR2 FQNEAQ (reference sequence). The junction had 2 bases not matched to a gene; V was cut back by 3 bases and J by 5 bases. This CDR3 region has 13 residues. Healthy bone marrow donors made up the donor group. This clonotype originated in a man aged 25 to 40 in good health and CMV-seropositive. The chain is built from TRBV7-9 and TRBJ1-2; the match to TRBD1 covers 8 bases. The sample taken for sequencing was PBMCs. CDR3 bases: TGTGCCAGCAGCTTCGGGACAGGTTATGGCTACACCTTC. It encodes CASSFGTGYGYTF. The variable domain in full, completed from reference TRBV7-9 and TRBJ1-2, reads DTGVSQNPRHKITKRGQNVTFRCDPISEHNRLYWYRQTLGQGPEFLTYFQNEAQLEKSRLLSDRFSAERPKGSFSTLEIQRTEQGDSAMYLCASSFGTGYGYTFGSGTRLTVV.